The T cell receptor beta chain under discussion was sequenced for a study of OX40 agonist ivuxolimab in advanced cancers. The repertoire was sequenced with immunoSEQ multiplex PCR; TCRdb's copy has only in-frame clones and lacks some. In the table there are about 67,000 clones, roughly 84% of which are singletons. The CDR3 contains 15 residues. Trimming took off 5 bases at V and 0 bases at J, with 8 bases between the two ends. Germline V CDR1 and CDR2: PRHDT, FYEKMQ (reference sequence). This receptor was obtained from an adult with an advanced solid tumor such as melanoma, head and neck, liver or kidney cancer. The specimen comprised CD4+ or CD8+ T cells sorted from blood, sampled in a trial of the OX40 agonist ivuxolimab. The chain joins TRBV13 to TRBJ1-6; D is undetermined. CDR3 bases: TGTGCCAGCAGCCCCCAGAGCTCCTATAATTCACCCCTCCACTTT. Translated: CASSPQSSYNSPLHF.